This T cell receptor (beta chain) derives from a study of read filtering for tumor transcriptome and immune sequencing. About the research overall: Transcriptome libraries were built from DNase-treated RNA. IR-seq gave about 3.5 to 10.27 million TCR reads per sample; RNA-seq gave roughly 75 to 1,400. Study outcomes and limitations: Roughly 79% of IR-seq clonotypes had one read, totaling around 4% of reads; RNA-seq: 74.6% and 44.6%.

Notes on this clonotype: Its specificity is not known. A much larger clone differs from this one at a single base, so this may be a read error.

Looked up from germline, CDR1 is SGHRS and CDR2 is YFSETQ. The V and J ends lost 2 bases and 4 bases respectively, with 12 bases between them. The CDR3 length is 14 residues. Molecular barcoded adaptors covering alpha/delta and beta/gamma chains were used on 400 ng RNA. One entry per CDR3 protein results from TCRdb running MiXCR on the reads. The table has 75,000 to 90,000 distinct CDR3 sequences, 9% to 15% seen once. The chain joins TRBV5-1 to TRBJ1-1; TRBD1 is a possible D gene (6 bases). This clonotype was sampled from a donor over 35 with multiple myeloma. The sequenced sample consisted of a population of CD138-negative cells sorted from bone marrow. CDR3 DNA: TGCGCCAGCAGCTTCGGGGACATGAGCACTGAAGCTTTCTTT. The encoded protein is CASSFGDMSTEAFF.